The clone carrying this TCR beta chain was observed a single time. The CDR3 runs 13 residues. Per the germline V gene, CDR1 is LGHNA and CDR2 is YSLEER. The V and J ends lost 6 bases and 4 bases respectively, with 9 bases between them. These data come from a study of blood T cell repertoires in COVID-19. The method was immunoSEQ multiplex PCR; TCRdb's version includes in-frame clones alone and lacks a portion of them. The sample includes around 300,000 clones, more than 75% seen only once; the top ten take approximately 5%. This TCR was recovered from a woman aged 25 to 39 who had recovered from COVID-19. Material for sequencing was PBMCs or T cells enriched from blood (not recorded which). The V gene is TRBV4-3, the J gene TRBJ1-4, with D tentatively TRBD1 (5 bases). Here the CDR3 DNA reads TGCGCCAGCAGGGGGCTTGGTAATGAAAAACTGTTTTTT. Residues: CASRGLGNEKLFF.